This TCR beta chain was profiled in a study of shared clonotypes between healthy human individuals. Clones were sequenced by immunoSEQ multiplex PCR, and TCRdb holds only the in-frame ones, with some missing. This sample has about 490,000 clones, with roughly four fifths found just once. Germline V gives CDR1 GTSNPN, CDR2 SVGIG (reference sequence). The V and J ends lost 2 bases and 3 bases respectively, with 8 bases between them. This CDR3 comprises 13 residues. This clone came up a few times. The sequenced sample was PBMCs. The V gene is TRBV30, the J gene TRBJ2-4, with a possible D match to TRBD1 (5 bases). The receptor was isolated from a woman in her forties in good health. Some clones in this sample may be carry-over from other donors' samples. The CDR3 sequence: CAWSTGYKNIQYF. Here the CDR3 DNA reads TGTGCCTGGAGTACAGGTTACAAAAACATTCAGTACTTC.